This entry lists 9 T cell receptor beta chains sequenced from one sample in a study of beta chain features in type 1 diabetes. Broader study findings: Type 1 diabetes patients had TCRB CDR3s that were shorter (moderately but significantly so) in all four CD4+ subsets.

The whole isolated RNA underwent reverse transcription, so sequencing captured expressed TCRB transcripts. Here immunoSEQ multiplex PCR was the method, and the copy in TCRdb shows in-frame clones only, minus some. Here the sample spans under 850,000 clones, roughly 12% being singletons. Antigens for these TCRs are unknown. Material for sequencing was naive CD4+ T cells from blood. These receptors were taken from a man aged 18 to 30 with type 1 diabetes.

The chain couples TRBV6-5 to TRBJ2-1; the match to TRBD1 covers 12 bases. V gave up 7 bases and J gave up 9 bases; unmatched junction bases: 10. The CDR3 runs to 15 residues. Germline values: CDR1 MNHEY, CDR2 SVGAGI. The CDR3 loop reads CASTPGTGGLVEQFF. Written as DNA, the CDR3 is TGTGCCAGCACCCCCGGGACAGGGGGCTTAGTTGAGCAGTTCTTC.

This clone was observed a few times. The chain couples TRBV6-4 to TRBJ1-5; D ambiguous. The V gene's germline CDR1 is MRHNA and CDR2 SNTAGT. Trimming left V 6 bases short and J 5 bases short, with 11 bases between. The CDR3 length is 13 residues. In DNA form, the CDR3 reads TGTGCCAGCAGCCCGGAGGTGCATCAGCCCCAGCATTTT. It codes for CASSPEVHQPQHF.

The chain links TRBV21-1 to TRBJ1-1. TRBV21-1 is assigned pseudogene status. This CDR3 contains 14 residues. CDR3 DNA sequence: TGTGCCAGCAGCAAAGAACTTTTGAACACTGAAGCTTTCTTT. Translating gives CASSKELLNTEAFF.

The chain links TRBV7-2 to TRBJ2-1, with 8 bases matching TRBD2. The V gene end was trimmed by 5 bases and the J gene end by 5 bases; junction bases not matched to a gene: 8. The CDR3 has 15 amino acids. Germline CDR1 and CDR2: SGHTA and FQGNSA. The CDR3 protein is CASSPRGGLDNEQFF. For the CDR3, the DNA is TGTGCCAGCAGCCCACGGGGGGGTTTGGACAATGAGCAGTTCTTC.

This clone was counted many times. The chain links TRBV23-1 to TRBJ1-2; no definite D call. TRBV23-1 is annotated as an ORF whose role is uncertain. The CDR3 extends over 12 amino acids. The V and J ends lost 4 bases and 4 bases respectively, with 7 bases between them. The chain's CDR3 is CASSRRSYGYTF. The CDR3 nucleotides read TGCGCCAGCAGTCGGCGATCCTATGGCTACACCTTC.

This chain connects TRBV9 to TRBJ1-1; D call uncertain. Germline loops: CDR1 SGDLS, CDR2 YYNGEE. The CDR3 totals 14 residues. V was clipped by 0 bases and J by 4 bases, with 10 bases between them. CDR3 DNA sequence: TGTGCCAGCAGCGTAGGCAGATCGGGCACTGAAGCTTTCTTT. The encoded protein is CASSVGRSGTEAFF.

This clone was recorded a few times. The chain uses TRBV9 and TRBJ2-1, with 14 bases aligning to TRBD2. This CDR3 has 19 amino acids. Germline CDR1 reads SGDLS; CDR2 reads YYNGEE. Germline trimming cut 0 bases from V and 0 bases from J; bases unmatched to any gene: 5. The CDR3 reads CASSVGTSGGPSSYNEQFF. Written as DNA, the CDR3 is TGTGCCAGCAGCGTAGGGACTAGCGGGGGGCCAAGCTCCTACAATGAGCAGTTCTTC.

This clone was observed a few times. The V gene is TRBV15, the J gene TRBJ1-1, with no clear D. The CDR3 runs to 15 residues. Trimming left V 5 bases short and J 1 base short, with 14 bases between. Germline assignment: CDR1 LNHNV and CDR2 YYDKDF (reference sequence). CDR3 bases: TGTGCCACCAGCTGGACCCCGGACGGGAACACTGAAGCTTTCTTT. It codes for CATSWTPDGNTEAFF.

This clone was seen only a few times. This chain connects TRBV10-3 to TRBJ1-3; 9 positions agree with TRBD1. J was trimmed by 3 bases and V by 7 bases; bases with no gene match: 4. CDR3 size: 14 residues. Germline values: CDR1 ENHRY, CDR2 SYGVKD. CDR3 sequence (DNA): TGTGCCATCACGGGACAGGGCGATGGAAACACCATATATTTT. Amino acids: CAITGQGDGNTIYF.